A selection of T cell receptor beta chains follows, all from one sample in a study of T cells in Graves' hyperthyroidism and ophthalmopathy. TCRdb re-called the multiplex PCR reads with MiXCR, one entry per CDR3 protein. Here the sample spans some 530,000 distinct CDR3 sequences, around a fifth being singletons. What was sequenced was blood. Source of these receptors: a woman in her 70s with Graves' ophthalmopathy. CDR3s include the opening cysteine and the closing phenylalanine or tryptophan. The D gene is left open where the match is weak. Not every row has a clone size; where given, it reads once, few, many or a size class.

cdr3_aa: CASRKGQGANYGYTF
cdr3_nt: TGTGCCAGCAGAAAAGGGCAGGGGGCCAACTATGGCTACACCTTC
j_call: TRBJ1-2
v_call: TRBV6-2/TRBV6-3
d_call: TRBD1
clone_size: few

cdr3_aa: CASKDEPGTDTQYF
cdr3_nt: TGTGCCAGTAAGGACGAACCAGGAACAGATACGCAGTATTTT
j_call: TRBJ2-3
v_call: TRBV19
d_call: NA
clone_size: NA

cdr3_aa: CASSSGGVGNTIYF
cdr3_nt: TGTGCCAGCAGCTCAGGGGGCGTTGGAAACACCATATATTTT
j_call: TRBJ1-3
v_call: TRBV7-2
d_call: TRBD1
clone_size: few

cdr3_aa: CATSYTRGGGTEAFF
cdr3_nt: TGTGCCACCAGTTACACTCGGGGAGGTGGGACTGAAGCTTTCTTT
j_call: TRBJ1-1
v_call: TRBV6-9
d_call: NA
clone_size: NA

cdr3_aa: CASTLQGPDGYGYTF
cdr3_nt: TGTGCCAGCACCTTACAGGGTCCAGATGGCTATGGCTACACCTTC
j_call: TRBJ1-2
v_call: TRBV7-9
d_call: NA
clone_size: NA

cdr3_aa: CASRAGTVESPLHF
cdr3_nt: TGTGCCAGCAGGGCCGGGACCGTGGAGTCACCCCTCCACTTT
j_call: TRBJ1-6
v_call: TRBV6-1
d_call: NA
clone_size: NA

cdr3_aa: CASSPPFGGPGYNEQFF
cdr3_nt: TGTGCCAGCAGTCCGCCTTTCGGAGGGCCGGGATACAATGAGCAGTTCTTC
j_call: TRBJ2-1
v_call: TRBV27
d_call: NA
clone_size: NA

cdr3_aa: CASATGTKNEQFF
cdr3_nt: TGTGCCAGCGCCACAGGGACAAAGAATGAGCAGTTCTTC
j_call: TRBJ2-1
v_call: TRBV12-3/TRBV12-4
d_call: NA
clone_size: NA

cdr3_aa: CASSLAVMGFGTDTQYF
cdr3_nt: TGTGCCAGCAGTTTAGCGGTGATGGGATTTGGCACAGATACGCAGTATTTT
j_call: TRBJ2-3
v_call: TRBV12-3/TRBV12-4
d_call: NA
clone_size: NA

cdr3_aa: CASSIGARQGQPQHF
cdr3_nt: TGTGCCAGTAGTATAGGGGCACGACAGGGTCAGCCCCAGCATTTT
j_call: TRBJ1-5
v_call: TRBV19
d_call: TRBD1
clone_size: few

cdr3_aa: CATSRSDSSKGIQYF
cdr3_nt: TGTGCCACCAGCAGAAGTGACTCGAGTAAGGGGATTCAGTACTTC
j_call: TRBJ2-4
v_call: TRBV15
d_call: NA
clone_size: NA

cdr3_aa: CASSRPAGRRYEQYF
cdr3_nt: TGTGCCAGCAGTCGCCCTGCCGGGAGGCGGTACGAGCAGTACTTC
j_call: TRBJ2-7
v_call: TRBV6-1
d_call: TRBD2
clone_size: few

cdr3_aa: CSARISQETQYF
cdr3_nt: TGCAGTGCTAGAATCAGCCAAGAGACCCAGTACTTC
j_call: TRBJ2-5
v_call: TRBV20-1
d_call: NA
clone_size: NA

cdr3_aa: CASSLAGLAGGYSRNEQFF
cdr3_nt: TGTGCCAGCAGTTTAGCGGGACTAGCGGGAGGATACTCACGTAATGAGCAGTTCTTC
j_call: TRBJ2-1
v_call: TRBV27
d_call: TRBD2
clone_size: NA

cdr3_aa: CASSSGTGPFYGYTF
cdr3_nt: TGTGCCAGCAGCTCGGGGACAGGCCCATTCTATGGCTACACCTTC
j_call: TRBJ1-2
v_call: TRBV7-2
d_call: TRBD1
clone_size: few

cdr3_aa: CASSLLTLANTEAFF
cdr3_nt: TGTGCCAGCAGCTTGCTCACATTGGCGAACACTGAAGCTTTCTTT
j_call: TRBJ1-1
v_call: TRBV5-5
d_call: NA
clone_size: NA

cdr3_aa: CATSDLGQTGELFF
cdr3_nt: TGTGCCACCAGTGACCTGGGCCAAACCGGGGAGCTGTTTTTT
j_call: TRBJ2-2
v_call: TRBV24-1
d_call: NA
clone_size: few

cdr3_aa: CSARAGTENSPLHF
cdr3_nt: TGCAGTGCTAGAGCCGGGACAGAGAATTCACCCCTCCACTTT
j_call: TRBJ1-6
v_call: TRBV20-1
d_call: TRBD1
clone_size: many

cdr3_aa: CASSLTGLHTGDTQYF
cdr3_nt: TGTGCCAGCAGCTTGACCGGACTCCACACTGGGGATACGCAGTATTTT
j_call: TRBJ2-3
v_call: TRBV7-3
d_call: NA
clone_size: NA

cdr3_aa: CASSLARLSNTGELFF
cdr3_nt: TGCGCCAGCAGCTTGGCACGGCTCTCGAACACCGGGGAGCTGTTTTTT
j_call: TRBJ2-2
v_call: TRBV5-1
d_call: NA
clone_size: NA

cdr3_aa: CASSYGGWSEAFF
cdr3_nt: TGCGCCAGCAGCTACGGAGGATGGTCGGAAGCTTTCTTT
j_call: TRBJ1-1
v_call: TRBV5-1
d_call: NA
clone_size: many

cdr3_aa: CASSLYSREGFDEQYF
cdr3_nt: TGCGCCAGCAGCTTGTATTCGCGGGAGGGCTTCGACGAGCAGTACTTC
j_call: TRBJ2-7
v_call: TRBV5-1
d_call: TRBD2
clone_size: NA

cdr3_aa: CASKGGTENTEAFF
cdr3_nt: TGTGCCAGCAAGGGCGGGACGGAGAACACTGAAGCTTTCTTT
j_call: TRBJ1-1
v_call: TRBV27
d_call: NA
clone_size: few

cdr3_aa: CASSLEMGLAGGLDTQYF
cdr3_nt: TGTGCCAGCAGCTTAGAAATGGGACTAGCGGGAGGACTGGATACGCAGTATTTT
j_call: TRBJ2-3
v_call: TRBV7-2
d_call: TRBD2
clone_size: NA

cdr3_aa: CASSRGTSGYEQYF
cdr3_nt: TGTGCCAGTAGTAGGGGGACTAGCGGTTACGAGCAGTACTTC
j_call: TRBJ2-7
v_call: TRBV19
d_call: TRBD2
clone_size: few

cdr3_aa: CASSPNTGLNTGELFF
cdr3_nt: TGTGCCAGCAGCCCTAACACAGGGCTGAACACCGGGGAGCTGTTTTTT
j_call: TRBJ2-2
v_call: TRBV3-1
d_call: NA
clone_size: few

cdr3_aa: CASSLAGGYGNTIYF
cdr3_nt: TGTGCCAGCAGTTTAGCAGGGGGCTATGGAAACACCATATATTTT
j_call: TRBJ1-3
v_call: TRBV12-3/TRBV12-4
d_call: TRBD1
clone_size: NA

cdr3_aa: CASSLAKGLAETQYF
cdr3_nt: TGTGCCAGCAGCTTAGCAAAGGGGCTAGCGGAGACCCAGTACTTC
j_call: TRBJ2-5
v_call: TRBV7-9
d_call: NA
clone_size: NA

cdr3_aa: CASSESDRGTSGREGTYEQYF
cdr3_nt: TGTGCCAGCAGTGAATCGGACCGCGGGACTAGCGGGAGAGAGGGGACCTACGAGCAGTACTTC
j_call: TRBJ2-7
v_call: TRBV6-1
d_call: TRBD2
clone_size: NA